The 22 T cell receptor beta chains in this list originate from one sample, sequenced in a study of cytomegalovirus exposure and HLA in healthy donors. PCR was performed using 60 Vbeta and 13 Jbeta primers. TCRdb keeps only in-frame clones here, not all; method: immunoSEQ multiplex PCR. The data contain 100,000 to 120,000 clones, about 80% of them seen just once; the ten biggest clones take up about 7.5%. What was sequenced was PBMCs. These receptors were obtained from a man aged 40-50 years in good health and CMV-seropositive.

This clone was recorded a few times. This chain joins TRBV6-5 and TRBJ1-1, with a weak D call TRBD1 (5 bases). Looked up from germline, CDR1 is MNHEY and CDR2 is SVGAGI. V gave up 7 bases and J gave up 1 base, with 10 bases separating them. There are 13 residues in the CDR3. CDR3 sequence reads: CASTPGGNTEAFF. In DNA form, the CDR3 reads TGTGCCAGCACCCCGGGGGGGAACACTGAAGCTTTCTTT.

The J gene is TRBJ2-7, the V gene TRBV11-2; D is unclear. CDR1 is SGHAT and CDR2 is FQNNGV in the germline V gene. The CDR3 extends over 13 amino acids. The V and J ends lost 5 bases and 2 bases respectively, with 10 bases between them. The CDR3 loop reads CASSPQSTYEQYF. The CDR3 DNA reads TGTGCCAGCAGCCCCCAGTCGACCTACGAGCAGTACTTC.

V is TRBV4-2 and J is TRBJ1-2; D remains unclear. This CDR3 is built from 13 residues. The germline V and J ends were trimmed by 8 bases and 5 bases, with 15 bases remaining between them. In germline, CDR1 is LGHNA, CDR2 YNFKEQ. For the CDR3, the DNA is TGTGCCAGCCGAAATGTGTGGCTTTATGGCTACACCTTC. This translates into CASRNVWLYGYTF.

This chain uses TRBV5-6 with TRBJ1-1, with D possibly matching TRBD1 (6 bases). Trimming took off 2 bases at V and 4 bases at J, with 9 bases between the two ends. Germline V lookup: CDR1 SGHDT, CDR2 YYEEEE. The CDR3 spans 13 residues. The CDR3 DNA reads TGTGCCAGCAGCTTCACAGGGTCCACTGAAGCTTTCTTT. Translation gives CASSFTGSTEAFF.

V and J are TRBV7-3 and TRBJ1-5, with 7 nucleotides matching TRBD1. The J segment lost 10 bases and the V segment lost 5 bases, leaving 8 bases of the junction unmatched. CDR1 and CDR2 (germline): SGHTA, FQGTGA. The CDR3 spans 13 residues. The CDR3 nucleotides are TGTGCCAGCAGCCCAGGGACAGAAAATCCCCAGCATTTT. Translation gives CASSPGTENPQHF.

The rearrangement links TRBV5-6 to TRBJ1-1; a possible D gene is TRBD1 (5 bases). The CDR3 has 12 amino acids. The V and J ends lost 0 bases and 10 bases respectively, with 10 bases between them. Germline CDR1 SGHDT, CDR2 YYEEEE. CDR3 nucleotide sequence: TGTGCCAGCAGCTTGGGGCAGGGAAGAGCTTTCTTT. It translates to CASSLGQGRAFF.

This chain links TRBV10-2 with TRBJ2-7; 7 positions agree with TRBD2. The junction had 7 bases not matched to a gene; V was cut back by 7 bases and J by 1 base. This CDR3 has 14 residues. Germline loops: CDR1 WSHSY, CDR2 SAAADI. CDR3 sequence reads: CASKVGGTSYEQYF. CDR3 nucleotide sequence: TGCGCCAGCAAAGTCGGGGGGACGTCCTACGAGCAGTACTTC.

The rearrangement links TRBV7-8 to TRBJ1-1, with TRBD1 matching over 12 bases. The CDR3 totals 16 residues. Trimming at V came to 3 bases and at J to 7 bases, leaving 9 bases not matched to a gene. The germline gives CDR1 SGHVS, CDR2 FQNEAQ. The CDR3 here is CASSLRDRGPRDEAFF. The CDR3 DNA follows: TGTGCCAGCAGCTTGCGGGACAGGGGGCCGAGGGATGAAGCTTTCTTT.

This clone was observed a handful of times. This rearrangement joins TRBV7-9 to TRBJ2-5; D is perhaps TRBD1 (5 bases). This CDR3 is built from 14 residues. Looked up from germline, CDR1 is SEHNR and CDR2 is FQNEAQ (reference sequence). The ends were cut back, 4 bases at V and 4 bases at J, with 13 bases in the middle. The CDR3 here is CASSWGRAGETQYF. The DNA for the CDR3 is TGTGCCAGCAGCTGGGGCAGGGCAGGAGAGACCCAGTACTTC.

This sequence joins TRBV7-2 and TRBJ2-7, with 7 bases identical to TRBD2. CDR3 length equals 15 residues. Losses at the gene ends were 1 base for V and 2 bases for J; bases not matched to a gene: 5. CDR1 is SGHTA, CDR2 FQGNSA, per germline. DNA for the CDR3: TGTGCCAGCAGCTTAGATCCTAGCGGTGCCTACGAGCAGTACTTC. Protein: CASSLDPSGAYEQYF.

This rearrangement joins TRBV30 to TRBJ1-2, with a tentative D call TRBD1 (6 bases). The CDR3 length is 12 residues. Germline V lookup: CDR1 GTSNPN, CDR2 SVGIG (reference sequence). V lost 0 bases and J lost 5, with 7 bases in between. CDR3 nucleotide sequence: TGTGCCTGGAGTGTACAGGGTTATGGCTACACCTTC. Translated: CAWSVQGYGYTF.

The chain couples TRBV5-1 to TRBJ2-5, with TRBD2 matching 10 bases. The CDR3 extends over 16 amino acids. Trimming cost V 0 bases and J 4 bases; bases outside gene matches: 6. The germline V gene has CDR1 SGHRS and CDR2 YFSETQ. CDR3 residues: CASSLVGTSEGETQYF. CDR3 in DNA: TGCGCCAGCAGCTTGGTGGGGACTAGCGAAGGAGAGACCCAGTACTTC.

This chain links TRBV19 with TRBJ2-7; TRBD1 matches at 7 bases. V lost 7 bases to trimming and J lost 0 bases; unmatched junction nucleotides: 6. The length of the CDR3 is 14 residues. Germline-derived CDR1 and CDR2 are LNHDA and SQIVND (reference sequence). CDR3 sequence reads: CASTRGITSYEQYF. In DNA form, the CDR3 reads TGTGCCAGTACCAGGGGGATCACCTCCTACGAGCAGTACTTC. Full variable domain (outside the CDR3, taken from reference TRBV19 and TRBJ2-7): DGGITQSPKYLFRKEGQNVTLSCEQNLNHDAMYWYRQDPGQGLRLIYYSQIVNDFQKGDIAEGYSVSREKKESFPLTVTSAQKNPTAFYLCASTRGITSYEQYFGPGTRLTVT.

This chain links TRBV4-2 with TRBJ2-1, with D possibly matching TRBD2 (6 bases). The CDR3 runs 13 residues. Germline assignment: CDR1 LGHNA and CDR2 YNFKEQ. Trimming left V 3 bases short and J 9 bases short, with 12 bases between. The CDR3 sequence: CASSHLGLREQFF. The CDR3 nucleotides are TGTGCCAGCAGCCACCTAGGACTACGTGAGCAGTTCTTC.

This clone was detected only a few times. The rearrangement uses TRBV5-1 and TRBJ2-1; 7 nucleotides agree with TRBD2. The J segment lost 3 bases and the V segment lost 4 bases, leaving 10 bases of the junction unmatched. Germline loops: CDR1 SGHRS, CDR2 YFSETQ. The CDR3 is 16 amino acids. CDR3 sequence reads: CASSPGEAGSYNEQFF. The CDR3 DNA is TGCGCCAGCAGCCCCGGGGAAGCGGGAAGCTACAATGAGCAGTTCTTC.

This chain joins TRBV7-9 and TRBJ1-2; D may be TRBD1 (6 bases). This CDR3 contains 11 residues. V shed 4 bases and J shed 8 bases, with 8 bases lying between them. The germline CDR1 and CDR2 sequences are SEHNR and FQNEAQ (reference sequence). This CDR3 is CASSSGEGYTF. In DNA, the CDR3 is TGTGCCAGCAGCTCAGGGGAAGGCTACACCTTC.

There are a few counts of this clone. This rearrangement joins TRBV14 to TRBJ2-2, with 7 bases lining up with TRBD1. Germline V lookup: CDR1 SGHDN, CDR2 FVKESK. The CDR3 has 18 amino acids. Trimming took 1 base from V and 1 from J; bases not matched to a gene: 9. CDR3 coding DNA: TGTGCCAGCAGCCAAGGAATTTGGACAGGCTGGAACACCGGGGAGCTGTTTTTT. Translation gives CASSQGIWTGWNTGELFF.

The V and J genes are TRBV7-2 and TRBJ1-1; 8 bases fit TRBD1. This CDR3 region has 15 residues. With V trimmed by 5 bases and J by 5 bases, 10 bases remained unmatched. The germline gives CDR1 SGHTA, CDR2 FQGNSA. CDR3 sequence: CASSTPWTGLTEAFF. The CDR3 coding sequence is TGTGCCAGCAGCACCCCATGGACAGGGCTGACTGAAGCTTTCTTT.

This chain links TRBV7-9 with TRBJ2-7; D is possibly TRBD1 (5 bases). Germline-derived CDR1 and CDR2 are SEHNR and FQNEAQ (reference sequence). The germline V and J ends were trimmed by 6 bases and 1 base, with 13 bases remaining between them. The CDR3 loop spans 14 amino acids. Here the CDR3 DNA reads TGTGCCAGCAGACGTACGACAGATTCCTACGAGCAGTACTTC. Residues: CASRRTTDSYEQYF.

A few counts support this clone. This sequence joins TRBV28 and TRBJ2-5, with 7 bases matching TRBD1. V dropped 5 bases and J dropped 5; count of bases not matched to a gene: 14. The germline V gene encodes CDR1 MDHEN and CDR2 SYDVKM. The CDR3 runs 16 residues. CDR3 protein: CASSLSSTGTGETQYF. DNA for the CDR3: TGTGCCAGCAGTCTATCTTCGACAGGGACGGGGGAGACCCAGTACTTC.

The genes are TRBV5-6 and TRBJ2-5, with 8 bases fitting TRBD1. Matching the DNA end better, TRBJ2-7 makes the J call doubtful. In germline, CDR1 is SGHDT, CDR2 YYEEEE. This CDR3 has 13 amino acids. DNA for the CDR3: TGTGCCAGCAGCTTGGTGACAGGGGACGAGCAGTACTTC. This encodes CASSLVTGDEQYF.

The chain carries TRBV9 and TRBJ2-3, with TRBD2 identical over 10 bases. The J segment lost 0 bases and the V segment lost 4 bases, leaving 5 bases of the junction unmatched. Per the germline V gene, CDR1 is SGDLS and CDR2 is YYNGEE. The CDR3 contains 16 residues. CDR3 nucleotides: TGTGCCAGCAGCCCACCAGCGGGAGGGAGCACAGATACGCAGTATTTT. Its translation is CASSPPAGGSTDTQYF.